The clone carrying this T cell receptor beta chain was detected only a few times. No antigen is known for it. Trimming shortened V by 1 base and J by 7 bases, and 19 bases separated the two germline ends. This CDR3 region has 17 residues. The germline gives CDR1 KGHSH, CDR2 LQKENI. The sample originates from a study of T cell repertoires in aging, cancer and after chemotherapy. Findings of the study overall: Age-matched healthy donors had significantly more diverse, less clonal blood TCR repertoires than untreated cancer patients.

Rearranged V-D-J TRB sequences were amplified with a mixed TRB-A/B primer pool. TCRdb fed the multiplex PCR reads into MiXCR, producing one record per CDR3 protein. The sample has over 5,500 distinct CDR3 sequences, about 31% seen once. Amplification of TCR beta used genomic DNA extracted from peripheral blood. This sequence joins TRBV18 and TRBJ1-4; D ambiguous. Sequencing used blood. The sequence was obtained from a human donor with a blood cancer. The CDR3 sequence: CASSPRPPAVSGEKLFF. The CDR3 region has the DNA TGTGCCAGCTCACCACGCCCCCCTGCAGTGAGTGGTGAAAAACTGTTTTTT.